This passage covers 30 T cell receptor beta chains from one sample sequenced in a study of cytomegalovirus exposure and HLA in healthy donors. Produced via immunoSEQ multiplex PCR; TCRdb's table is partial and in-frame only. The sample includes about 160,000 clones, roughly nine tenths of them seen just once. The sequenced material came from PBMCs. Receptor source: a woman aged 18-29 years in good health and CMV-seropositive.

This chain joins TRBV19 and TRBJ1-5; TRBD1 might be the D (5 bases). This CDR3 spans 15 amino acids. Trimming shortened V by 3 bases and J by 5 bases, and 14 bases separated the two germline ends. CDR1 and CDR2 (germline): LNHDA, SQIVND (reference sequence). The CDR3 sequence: CASSMKGRRDQPQHF. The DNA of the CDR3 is TGTGCCAGTAGTATGAAGGGGCGAAGGGATCAGCCCCAGCATTTT.

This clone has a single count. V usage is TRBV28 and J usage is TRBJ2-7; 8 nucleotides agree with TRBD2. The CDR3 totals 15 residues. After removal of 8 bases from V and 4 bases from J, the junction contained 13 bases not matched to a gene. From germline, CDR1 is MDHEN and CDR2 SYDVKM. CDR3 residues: CASESLLAGRYEQYF. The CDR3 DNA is TGTGCCAGCGAATCCCTCCTAGCGGGCCGTTACGAGCAGTACTTC.

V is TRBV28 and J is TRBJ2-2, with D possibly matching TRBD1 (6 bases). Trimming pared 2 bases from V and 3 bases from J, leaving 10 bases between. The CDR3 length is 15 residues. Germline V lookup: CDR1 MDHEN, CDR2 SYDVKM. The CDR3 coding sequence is TGTGCCAGCAGTTTAGCAGGGGTGGACACCGGGGAGCTGTTTTTT. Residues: CASSLAGVDTGELFF.

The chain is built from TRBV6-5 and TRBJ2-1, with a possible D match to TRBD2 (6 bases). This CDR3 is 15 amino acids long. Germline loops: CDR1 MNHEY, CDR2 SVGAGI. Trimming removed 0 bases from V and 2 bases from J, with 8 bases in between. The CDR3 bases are TGTGCCAGCAGTTACTCCCCGGGAGCCTACAATGAGCAGTTCTTC. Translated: CASSYSPGAYNEQFF.

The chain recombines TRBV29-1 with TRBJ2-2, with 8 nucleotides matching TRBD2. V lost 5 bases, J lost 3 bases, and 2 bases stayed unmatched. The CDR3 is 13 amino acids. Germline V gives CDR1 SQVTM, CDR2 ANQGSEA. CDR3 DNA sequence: TGCAGCGTTTCAGCGGGGGACACCGGGGAGCTGTTTTTT. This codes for CSVSAGDTGELFF.

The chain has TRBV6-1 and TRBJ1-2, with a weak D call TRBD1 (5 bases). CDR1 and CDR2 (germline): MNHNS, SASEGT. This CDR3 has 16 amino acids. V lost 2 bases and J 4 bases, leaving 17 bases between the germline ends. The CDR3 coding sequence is TGTGCCAGCAGTGAAATACCAGGGTCCGATGTCTATGGCTACACCTTC. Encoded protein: CASSEIPGSDVYGYTF.

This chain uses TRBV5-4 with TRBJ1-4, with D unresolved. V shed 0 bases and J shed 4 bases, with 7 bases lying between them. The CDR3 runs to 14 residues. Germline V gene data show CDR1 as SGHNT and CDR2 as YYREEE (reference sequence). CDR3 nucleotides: TGTGCCAGCAGCTTGGGGCAGAATAATGAAAAACTGTTTTTT. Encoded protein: CASSLGQNNEKLFF.

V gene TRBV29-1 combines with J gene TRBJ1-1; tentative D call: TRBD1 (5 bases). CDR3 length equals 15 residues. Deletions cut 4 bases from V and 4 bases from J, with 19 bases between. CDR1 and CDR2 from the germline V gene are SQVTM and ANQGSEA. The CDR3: CSVGSPAGGTTEAFF. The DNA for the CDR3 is TGCAGCGTTGGGTCCCCCGCGGGGGGTACCACTGAAGCTTTCTTT.

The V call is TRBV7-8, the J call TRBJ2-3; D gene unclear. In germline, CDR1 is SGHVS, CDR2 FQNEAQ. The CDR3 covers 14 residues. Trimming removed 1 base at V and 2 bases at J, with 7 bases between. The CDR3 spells CASSLERFTDTQYF. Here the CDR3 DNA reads TGTGCCAGCAGCTTAGAGAGGTTCACAGATACGCAGTATTTT. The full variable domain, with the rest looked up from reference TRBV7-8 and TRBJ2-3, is GAGVSQSPRYKVAKRGQDVALRCDPISGHVSLFWYQQALGQGPEFLTYFQNEAQLDKSGLPSDRFFAERPEGSVSTLKIQRTQQEDSAVYLCASSLERFTDTQYFGPGTRLTVL.

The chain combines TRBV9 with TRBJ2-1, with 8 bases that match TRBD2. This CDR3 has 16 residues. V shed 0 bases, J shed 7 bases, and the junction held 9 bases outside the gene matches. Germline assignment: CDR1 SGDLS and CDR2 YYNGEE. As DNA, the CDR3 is TGTGCCAGCAGCGTAGAGGGATCTGCGGGAGGTAATGAGCAGTTCTTC. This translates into CASSVEGSAGGNEQFF.

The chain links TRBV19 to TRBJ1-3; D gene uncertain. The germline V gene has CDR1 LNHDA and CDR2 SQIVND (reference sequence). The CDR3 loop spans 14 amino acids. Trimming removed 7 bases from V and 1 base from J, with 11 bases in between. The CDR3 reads CASTPTASGNTIYF. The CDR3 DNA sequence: TGTGCCAGTACCCCCACAGCTTCTGGAAACACCATATATTTT.

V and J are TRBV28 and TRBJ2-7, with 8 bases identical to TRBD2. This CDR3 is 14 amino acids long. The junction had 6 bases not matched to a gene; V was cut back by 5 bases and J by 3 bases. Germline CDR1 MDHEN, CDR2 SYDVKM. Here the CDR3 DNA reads TGTGCCAGCAGTCCTATAGCGGGACTCTACGAGCAGTACTTC. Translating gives CASSPIAGLYEQYF.

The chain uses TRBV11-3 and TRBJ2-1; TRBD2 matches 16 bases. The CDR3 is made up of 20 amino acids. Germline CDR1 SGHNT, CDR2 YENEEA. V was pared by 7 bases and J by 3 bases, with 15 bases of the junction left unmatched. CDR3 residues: CASTPGAGTSGGAVYNEQFF. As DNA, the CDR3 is TGTGCCAGCACCCCGGGTGCCGGGACTAGCGGGGGGGCGGTCTACAATGAGCAGTTCTTC.

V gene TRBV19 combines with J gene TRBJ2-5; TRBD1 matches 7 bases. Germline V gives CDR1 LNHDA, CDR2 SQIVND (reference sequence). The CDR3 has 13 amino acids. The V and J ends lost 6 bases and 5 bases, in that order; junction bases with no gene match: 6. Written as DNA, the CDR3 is TGTGCCAGTAGGAGAGGGGGCGTCGAGACCCAGTACTTC. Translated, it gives CASRRGGVETQYF.

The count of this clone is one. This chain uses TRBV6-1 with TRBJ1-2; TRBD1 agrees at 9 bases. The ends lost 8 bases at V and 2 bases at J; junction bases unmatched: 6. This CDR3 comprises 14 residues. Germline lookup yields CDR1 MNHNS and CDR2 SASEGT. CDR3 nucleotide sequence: TGTGCCAGCTCCTCCGGGACAGGGAACTATGGCTACACCTTC. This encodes CASSSGTGNYGYTF.

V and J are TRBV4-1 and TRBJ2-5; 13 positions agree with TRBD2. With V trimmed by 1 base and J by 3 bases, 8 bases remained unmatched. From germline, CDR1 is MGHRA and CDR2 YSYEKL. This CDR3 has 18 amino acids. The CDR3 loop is CASSQVRGTSGTKETQYF. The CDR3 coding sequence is TGCGCCAGCAGCCAAGTGAGGGGGACTAGCGGGACGAAAGAGACCCAGTACTTC.

The CDR3 loop reads CASSPGVEAQYF. DNA of the CDR3: TGTGCCAGCTCACCAGGAGTGGAGGCGCAGTATTTT. The V call is TRBV18, the J call TRBJ2-3, with a weak D call TRBD2 (5 bases). This CDR3 comprises 12 residues. Trimming stripped 2 bases from V and 10 bases from J, with 10 bases between. Germline V lookup: CDR1 KGHSH, CDR2 LQKENI.

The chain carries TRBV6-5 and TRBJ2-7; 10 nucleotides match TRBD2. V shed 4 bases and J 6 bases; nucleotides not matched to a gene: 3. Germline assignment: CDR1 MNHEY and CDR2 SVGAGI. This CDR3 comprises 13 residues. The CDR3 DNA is TGTGCCAGCAGTTCTAGCGGGAGACGCGAGCAGTACTTC. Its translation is CASSSSGRREQYF.

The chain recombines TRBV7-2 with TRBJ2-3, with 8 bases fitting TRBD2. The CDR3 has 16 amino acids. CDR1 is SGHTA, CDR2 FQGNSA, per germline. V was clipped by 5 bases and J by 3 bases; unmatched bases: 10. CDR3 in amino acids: CASSLLAVGATDTQYF. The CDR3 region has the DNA TGTGCCAGCAGCCTACTAGCGGTCGGCGCAACAGATACGCAGTATTTT.

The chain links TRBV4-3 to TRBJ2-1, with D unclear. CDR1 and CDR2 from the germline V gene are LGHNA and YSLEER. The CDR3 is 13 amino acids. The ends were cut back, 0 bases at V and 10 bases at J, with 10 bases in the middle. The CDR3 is CASSQDPRGEQFF. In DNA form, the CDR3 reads TGCGCCAGCAGCCAAGATCCACGAGGAGAGCAGTTCTTC.

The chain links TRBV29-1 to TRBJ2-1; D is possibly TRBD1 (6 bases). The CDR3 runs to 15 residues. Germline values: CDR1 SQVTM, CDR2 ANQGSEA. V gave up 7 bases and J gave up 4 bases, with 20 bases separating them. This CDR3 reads CSASPGGRRYNEQFF. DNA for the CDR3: TGCAGCGCTTCCCCTGGGGGCAGGCGATACAATGAGCAGTTCTTC.

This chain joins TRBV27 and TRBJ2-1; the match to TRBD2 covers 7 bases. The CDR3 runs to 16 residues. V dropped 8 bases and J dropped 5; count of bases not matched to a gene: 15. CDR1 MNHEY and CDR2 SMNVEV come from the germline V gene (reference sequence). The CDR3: CASSTALAERHNEQFF. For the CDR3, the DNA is TGTGCCAGCTCCACGGCGCTAGCGGAGCGCCACAATGAGCAGTTCTTC.

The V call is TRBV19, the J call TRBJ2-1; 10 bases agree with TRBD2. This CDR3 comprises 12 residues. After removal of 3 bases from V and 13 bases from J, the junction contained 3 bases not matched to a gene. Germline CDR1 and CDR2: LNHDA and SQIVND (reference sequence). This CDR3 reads CASSILAGDQFF. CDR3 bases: TGTGCCAGTAGTATCCTAGCGGGAGACCAGTTCTTC.

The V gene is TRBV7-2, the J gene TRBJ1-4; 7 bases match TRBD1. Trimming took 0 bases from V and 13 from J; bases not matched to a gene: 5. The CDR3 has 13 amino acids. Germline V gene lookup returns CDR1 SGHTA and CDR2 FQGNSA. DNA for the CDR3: TGTGCCAGCAGCTTAGCTGACAGGGCGGCACTGTTTTTT. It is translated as CASSLADRAALFF.

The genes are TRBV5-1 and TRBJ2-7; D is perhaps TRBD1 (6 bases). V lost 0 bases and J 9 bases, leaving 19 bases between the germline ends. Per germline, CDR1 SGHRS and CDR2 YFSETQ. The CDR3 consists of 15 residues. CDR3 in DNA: TGCGCCAGCAGCTTGGACCAAACAGGGATTGCACCGCAGTACTTC. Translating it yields CASSLDQTGIAPQYF. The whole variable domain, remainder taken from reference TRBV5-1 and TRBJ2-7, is KAGVTQTPRYLIKTRGQQVTLSCSPISGHRSVSWYQQTPGQGLQFLFEYFSETQRNKGNFPGRFSGRQFSNSRSEMNVSTLELGDSALYLCASSLDQTGIAPQYFGPGTRLTVT.

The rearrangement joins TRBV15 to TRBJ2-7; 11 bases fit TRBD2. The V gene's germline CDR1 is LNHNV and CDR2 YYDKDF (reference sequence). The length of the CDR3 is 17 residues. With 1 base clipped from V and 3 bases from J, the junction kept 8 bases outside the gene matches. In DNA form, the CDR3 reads TGTGCCACCAGCAGAGCGACTAGCGGGACGTATCACTACGAGCAGTACTTC. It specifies CATSRATSGTYHYEQYF.

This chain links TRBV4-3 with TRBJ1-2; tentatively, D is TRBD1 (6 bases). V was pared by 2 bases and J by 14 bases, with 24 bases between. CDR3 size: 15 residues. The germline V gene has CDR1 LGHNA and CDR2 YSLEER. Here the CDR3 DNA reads TGCGCCAGCAGCCAAATAGGGGGTACGACAGTTTTGGCTACCTTC. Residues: CASSQIGGTTVLATF.

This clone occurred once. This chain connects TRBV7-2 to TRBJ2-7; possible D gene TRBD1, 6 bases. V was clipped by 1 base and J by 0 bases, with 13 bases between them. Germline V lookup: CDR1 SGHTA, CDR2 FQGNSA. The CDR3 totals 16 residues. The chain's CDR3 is CASSLVWDNPSYEQYF. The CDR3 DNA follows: TGTGCCAGCAGCTTAGTGTGGGACAATCCCTCCTACGAGCAGTACTTC.

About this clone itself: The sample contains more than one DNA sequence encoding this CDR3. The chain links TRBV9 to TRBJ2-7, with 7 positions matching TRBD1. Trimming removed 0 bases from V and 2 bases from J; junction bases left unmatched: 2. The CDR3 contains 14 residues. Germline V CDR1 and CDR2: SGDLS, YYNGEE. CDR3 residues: CASSVGQGAYEQYF. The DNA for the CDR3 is TGTGCCAGCAGCGTAGGACAGGGTGCCTACGAGCAGTACTTC.

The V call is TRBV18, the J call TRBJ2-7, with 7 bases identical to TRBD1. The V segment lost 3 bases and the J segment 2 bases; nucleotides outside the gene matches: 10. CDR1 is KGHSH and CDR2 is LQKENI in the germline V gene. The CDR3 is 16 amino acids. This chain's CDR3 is CASSPPGQLRTYEQYF. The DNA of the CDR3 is TGTGCCAGCTCACCCCCGGGACAGCTCAGGACCTACGAGCAGTACTTC.